The clone carrying this T cell receptor beta chain was detected a few times. Its antigen is unidentified. It was with a sample-barcoded 5' primer and a J-beta primer mix that a second PCR of roughly 7 to 11 cycles was run. TCRdb reprocessed the 5' RACE reads with MiXCR, giving one entry per CDR3 protein. The sample has some 940,000 distinct CDR3 sequences, approximately 32% seen once. This sample is drawn from a study of blood T cells in healthy people across ages. Broader study findings: The study regarded diversity estimates from one million T cells as underestimates. Getting older went along with TCR beta diversity per million T cells dropping roughly linearly.

Trimming took off 5 bases at V and 2 bases at J, with 18 bases between the two ends. There are 15 residues in the CDR3. Looked up from germline, CDR1 is DFQATT and CDR2 is SNEGSKA (reference sequence). These same data were also listed under a study on T cells of mothers and their children. According to that study: Clones that were microchimeric and persistent were not detected among T cells.

The sequence came from a middle-aged woman in good health. The sample consisted of blood. The V call is TRBV20-1, the J call TRBJ1-2; perhaps TRBD1 as D (6 bases). Written as DNA, the CDR3 is TGCAGTGCTGTTACGACAGGCGAGGGGAACTATGGCTACACCTTC. It translates to CSAVTTGEGNYGYTF.